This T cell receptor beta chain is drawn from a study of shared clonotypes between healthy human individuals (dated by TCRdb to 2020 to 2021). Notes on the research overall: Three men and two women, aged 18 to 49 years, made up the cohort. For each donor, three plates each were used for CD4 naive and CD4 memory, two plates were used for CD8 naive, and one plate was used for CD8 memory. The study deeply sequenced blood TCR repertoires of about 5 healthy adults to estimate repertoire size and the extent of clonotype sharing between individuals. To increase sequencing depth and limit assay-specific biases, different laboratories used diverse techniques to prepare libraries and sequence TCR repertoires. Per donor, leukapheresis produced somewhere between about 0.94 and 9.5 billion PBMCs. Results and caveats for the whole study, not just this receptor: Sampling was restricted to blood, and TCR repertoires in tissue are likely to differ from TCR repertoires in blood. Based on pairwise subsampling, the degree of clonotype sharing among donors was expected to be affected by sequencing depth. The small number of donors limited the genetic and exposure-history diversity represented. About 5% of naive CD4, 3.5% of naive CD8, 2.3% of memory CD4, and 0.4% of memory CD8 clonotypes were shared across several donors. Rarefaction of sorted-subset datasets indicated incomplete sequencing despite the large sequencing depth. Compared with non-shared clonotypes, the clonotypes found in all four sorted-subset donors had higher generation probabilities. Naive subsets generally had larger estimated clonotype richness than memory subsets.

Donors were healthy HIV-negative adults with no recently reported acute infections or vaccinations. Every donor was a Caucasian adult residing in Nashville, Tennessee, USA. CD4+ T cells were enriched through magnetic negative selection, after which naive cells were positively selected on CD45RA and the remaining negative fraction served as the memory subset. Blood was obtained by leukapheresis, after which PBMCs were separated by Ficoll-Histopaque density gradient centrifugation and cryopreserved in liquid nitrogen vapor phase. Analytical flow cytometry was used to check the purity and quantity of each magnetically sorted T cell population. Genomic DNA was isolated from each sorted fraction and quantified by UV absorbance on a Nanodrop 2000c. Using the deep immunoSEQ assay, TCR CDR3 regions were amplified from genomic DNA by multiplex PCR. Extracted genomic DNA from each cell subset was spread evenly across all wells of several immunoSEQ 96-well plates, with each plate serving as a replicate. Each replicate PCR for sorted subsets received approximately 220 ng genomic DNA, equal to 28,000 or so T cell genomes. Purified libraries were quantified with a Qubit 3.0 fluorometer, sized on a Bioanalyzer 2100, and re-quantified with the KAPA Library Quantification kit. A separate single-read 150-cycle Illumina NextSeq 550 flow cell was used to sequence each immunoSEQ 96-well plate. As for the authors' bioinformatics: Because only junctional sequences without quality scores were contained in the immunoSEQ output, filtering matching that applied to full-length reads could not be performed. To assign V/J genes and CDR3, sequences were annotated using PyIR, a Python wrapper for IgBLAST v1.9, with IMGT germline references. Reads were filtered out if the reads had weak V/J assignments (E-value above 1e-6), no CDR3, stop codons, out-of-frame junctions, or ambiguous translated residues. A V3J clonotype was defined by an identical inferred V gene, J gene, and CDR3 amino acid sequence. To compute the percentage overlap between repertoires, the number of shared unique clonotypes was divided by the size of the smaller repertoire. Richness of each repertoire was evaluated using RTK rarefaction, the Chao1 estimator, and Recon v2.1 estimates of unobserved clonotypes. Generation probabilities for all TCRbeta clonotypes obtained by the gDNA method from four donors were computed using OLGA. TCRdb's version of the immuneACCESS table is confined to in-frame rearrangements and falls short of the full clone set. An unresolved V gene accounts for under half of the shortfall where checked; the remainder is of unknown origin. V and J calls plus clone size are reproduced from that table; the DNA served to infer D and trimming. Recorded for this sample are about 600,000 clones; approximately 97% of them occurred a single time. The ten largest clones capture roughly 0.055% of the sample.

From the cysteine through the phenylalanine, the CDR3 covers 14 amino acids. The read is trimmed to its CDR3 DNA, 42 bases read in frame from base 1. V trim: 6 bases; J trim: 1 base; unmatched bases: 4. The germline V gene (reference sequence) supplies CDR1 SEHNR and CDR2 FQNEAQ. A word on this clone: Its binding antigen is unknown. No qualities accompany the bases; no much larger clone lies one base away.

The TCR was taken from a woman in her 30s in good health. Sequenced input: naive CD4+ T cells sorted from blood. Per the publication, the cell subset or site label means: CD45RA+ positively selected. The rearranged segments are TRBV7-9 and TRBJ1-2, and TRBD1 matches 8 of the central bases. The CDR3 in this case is CASRPTGGNYGYTF. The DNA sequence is TGTGCCAGCAGACCTACAGGGGGTAACTATGGCTACACCTTC.